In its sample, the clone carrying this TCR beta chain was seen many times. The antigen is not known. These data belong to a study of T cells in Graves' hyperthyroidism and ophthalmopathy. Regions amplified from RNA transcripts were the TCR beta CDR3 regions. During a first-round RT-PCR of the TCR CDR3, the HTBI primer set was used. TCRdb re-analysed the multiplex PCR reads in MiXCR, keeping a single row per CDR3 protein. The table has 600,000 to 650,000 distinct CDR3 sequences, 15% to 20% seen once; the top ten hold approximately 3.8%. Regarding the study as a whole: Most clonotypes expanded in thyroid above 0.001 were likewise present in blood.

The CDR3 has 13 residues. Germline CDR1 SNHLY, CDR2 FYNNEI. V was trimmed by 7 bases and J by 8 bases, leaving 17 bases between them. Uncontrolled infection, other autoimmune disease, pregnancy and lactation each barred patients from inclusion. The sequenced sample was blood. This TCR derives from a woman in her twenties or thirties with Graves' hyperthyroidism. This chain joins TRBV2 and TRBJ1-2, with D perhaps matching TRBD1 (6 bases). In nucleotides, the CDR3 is TGTGCCAGCACTCACAGGGAAACAGGGGGCTACACCTTC. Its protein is CASTHRETGGYTF.